These 26 T cell receptor beta chains were sequenced from one sample in a study of regulatory T cells in long-lasting Graves disease. Time point noted: persistent/refractory GD, antithyroid drugs over 5 years with positive TRAb. Construction of the TCR library relied on RNA isolated from PBMCs. Library construction for TCR beta used iRepertoire HTBI primers and Arm-PCR of CDR3 regions. TCRdb re-called the multiplex PCR reads through MiXCR, storing one row per CDR3 protein. The sample has about 460,000 distinct CDR3 sequences; 20% to 25% are singletons. Sample: peripheral blood mononuclear cells (PBMCs), taken when the disease was refractory, from a patient treated with antithyroid drugs. Receptor source: a female donor with Graves disease.

This rearrangement joins TRBV7-2 to TRBJ2-1; 7 bases map to TRBD2. The CDR3 sequence is 15 residues long. The junction had 6 bases not matched to a gene; V was cut back by 5 bases and J by 2 bases. Germline V lookup: CDR1 SGHTA, CDR2 FQGNSA. CDR3 coding DNA: TGTGCCAGCAGCCTTAGACTAGCAGCCTACAATGAGCAGTTCTTC. As protein: CASSLRLAAYNEQFF.

This clonotype was counted a few times. V is TRBV19 and J is TRBJ1-1; tentative D call: TRBD1 (5 bases). V was shortened by 2 bases and J by 5 bases, with 12 bases between the two germline ends. The CDR3 is made up of 14 amino acids. Germline values: CDR1 LNHDA, CDR2 SQIVND (reference sequence). The CDR3 DNA follows: TGTGCCAGTAGTATAACCGCAGGGAGGACTGAAGCTTTCTTT. Its translation is CASSITAGRTEAFF.

This chain connects TRBV18 to TRBJ1-1, with D possibly being TRBD1 (5 bases). Germline CDR1 is KGHSH and CDR2 is LQKENI. The CDR3 is made up of 14 amino acids. Trimming took 2 bases from V and 6 from J, leaving 13 bases between them. The CDR3 DNA reads TGTGCCAGCTCACCAAGGGGAGGGGAGGCTGAAGCTTTCTTT. It codes for CASSPRGGEAEAFF.

The table lists this clonotype with a few counts. This chain joins TRBV10-3 and TRBJ1-5; a weak D match, TRBD1 (6 bases). V shed 6 bases and J shed 6 bases, with 15 bases lying between them. The CDR3 totals 14 residues. Germline values: CDR1 ENHRY, CDR2 SYGVKD. CDR3 sequence: CAISYSGDGQPQHF. Written as DNA, the CDR3 is TGTGCCATCAGCTATTCAGGGGATGGTCAGCCCCAGCATTTT.

This clonotype has a count of ten or more. The chain joins TRBV28 to TRBJ2-7; 7 bases match TRBD2. V lost 7 bases to trimming and J lost 0 bases; unmatched junction nucleotides: 9. The CDR3 spans 15 residues. Germline CDR1 MDHEN, CDR2 SYDVKM. CDR3 sequence: CASIPSGVHSYEQYF. CDR3 nucleotide sequence: TGTGCCAGCATCCCCAGCGGGGTCCACTCCTACGAGCAGTACTTC.

Only a few counts were recorded for this clonotype. The chain has TRBV5-1 and TRBJ1-5; possibly TRBD1 for D (6 bases). V was trimmed by 0 bases and J by 6 bases, leaving 13 bases between them. The CDR3 extends over 15 amino acids. The germline V gene encodes CDR1 SGHRS and CDR2 YFSETQ. CDR3 nucleotide sequence: TGCGCCAGCAGCTTGGATGCAGGGGCGGGTCAGCCCCAGCATTTT. As protein: CASSLDAGAGQPQHF.

The chain links TRBV7-6 to TRBJ1-1; TRBD1 is a possible D gene (6 bases). There are 16 residues in the CDR3. V shed 6 bases and J shed 4 bases, with 21 bases lying between them. The V gene's germline CDR1 is SGHVS and CDR2 FNYEAQ. CDR3 loop: CASSSIPRGRATEAFF. CDR3 bases: TGTGCCAGCAGTTCAATCCCACGGGGGCGGGCCACTGAAGCTTTCTTT.

The rearrangement links TRBV19 to TRBJ1-4, with D possibly TRBD1 on 5 matching bases. The V gene's germline CDR1 is LNHDA and CDR2 SQIVND (reference sequence). V was pared by 6 bases and J by 5 bases, with 16 bases between. The CDR3 runs to 15 residues. CDR3 residues: CASRIIGGSNEKLFF. DNA for the CDR3: TGTGCCAGTAGGATAATCGGGGGGTCCAATGAAAAACTGTTTTTT.

As to this clonotype: This may come from a read error, since a much larger clone is one base off. This chain links TRBV28 with TRBJ2-5; unclear D gene. The CDR3 is made up of 13 amino acids. The germline V gene encodes CDR1 MDHEN and CDR2 SYDVKM. Written as DNA, the CDR3 is TGTGCCAGCACCGCCGGGCGTGAAGAGACCCCGTACTTC. This translates into CASTAGREETPYF.

This clonotype was found a few times. The chain couples TRBV18 to TRBJ2-7; D could derive from TRBD1 or TRBD2 (5 bases each). The germline CDR1 and CDR2 sequences are KGHSH and LQKENI. CDR3 length: 16 amino acids. V was shortened by 2 bases and J by 1 base, with 15 bases between the two germline ends. CDR3 sequence reads: CASSPISGPESYEQYF. The CDR3 DNA reads as TGTGCCAGCTCACCAATCTCGGGACCTGAGTCCTACGAGCAGTACTTC.

This clonotype appeared a few times. The V and J genes are TRBV10-2 and TRBJ1-6; possibly TRBD1 for D (5 bases). There are 14 residues in the CDR3. V lost 4 bases and J 7 bases, leaving 11 bases between the germline ends. Germline values: CDR1 WSHSY, CDR2 SAAADI. The CDR3 DNA reads TGCGCCAGCAGTGGGGACGGAGCAAATTCACCCCTCCACTTT. It encodes CASSGDGANSPLHF.

This clonotype was counted many times. This chain connects TRBV7-8 to TRBJ1-1; D uncertain. This CDR3 contains 15 residues. Germline V gives CDR1 SGHVS, CDR2 FQNEAQ. V was pared by 2 bases and J by 1 base, with 11 bases between. CDR3 loop: CASSLRSESNTEAFF. The CDR3 nucleotides read TGTGCCAGCAGCTTAAGGTCCGAATCGAACACTGAAGCTTTCTTT.

This clonotype was seen repeatedly, ten times or more. This chain connects TRBV6-2 or TRBV6-3 to TRBJ1-1, with TRBD1 matching over 9 bases. This CDR3 has 18 amino acids. CDR1 MNHEY and CDR2 SVGEGT come from the germline V gene. The V and J ends lost 0 bases and 4 bases, in that order; junction bases with no gene match: 12. The CDR3 DNA is TGTGCCAGCAGTTACTCACGGCGGGACAGGGTTGGACGCACTGAAGCTTTCTTT. It codes for CASSYSRRDRVGRTEAFF.

This clonotype was detected ten times or more. This chain links TRBV2 with TRBJ2-7, with D possibly matching TRBD1 (6 bases). The ends were cut back, 1 base at V and 10 bases at J, with 14 bases in the middle. The CDR3 spans 13 residues. Germline V CDR1 and CDR2: SNHLY, FYNNEI. The CDR3 here is CASSEEGQGSQYF. The CDR3 DNA follows: TGTGCCAGCAGTGAAGAAGGGCAGGGGAGTCAGTACTTC.

The rearrangement joins TRBV11-3 to TRBJ2-1, with D perhaps being TRBD1 or TRBD2 (5 bases each). The CDR3 has 15 residues. Per germline, CDR1 SGHNT and CDR2 YENEEA. V lost 4 bases and J 5 bases, leaving 15 bases between the germline ends. The CDR3 DNA sequence: TGTGCCAGCAGCTCCAGGGACCAGCGACACAATGAGCAGTTCTTC. Protein product: CASSSRDQRHNEQFF.

This clonotype was recorded many times. This sequence joins TRBV7-9 and TRBJ2-5; D perhaps matches TRBD2 (6 bases). The germline CDR1 and CDR2 sequences are SEHNR and FQNEAQ (reference sequence). This CDR3 is built from 14 residues. Trimming removed 4 bases at V and 2 bases at J, with 11 bases between. CDR3 region: CASSSSGTQETQYF. DNA for the CDR3: TGTGCCAGCAGCTCCTCCGGGACTCAAGAGACCCAGTACTTC.

As regards this clonotype: The junction shows a germline mismatch at one end, possibly a read error. This sequence joins TRBV7-7 and TRBJ2-7; possible D gene TRBD1, 5 bases. Germline loops: CDR1 SSHAT, CDR2 FNYEAQ (reference sequence). CDR3 length equals 11 residues. The CDR3 DNA is TGTGCTAGCAGCTTAGGAGACAGTAGACTCTTC. Its translation: CASSLGDSRLF.

A remark on this clonotype: This may come from a read error, since a much larger clone is one base off. The J gene is TRBJ1-2, the V gene TRBV6-1; 7 bases fit TRBD1. CDR1 is MNHNS, CDR2 SASEGT, per germline. The CDR3 sequence is 13 residues long. The CDR3, as DNA: TGTGCCAGCAGTGATGACAGGGTGGGGGGCTGCACCTTC. Amino acids: CASSDDRVGGCTF.

This chain links TRBV7-3 with TRBJ2-7; perhaps TRBD2 as D (6 bases). Germline CDR1 SGHTA, CDR2 FQGTGA. The CDR3 has 13 amino acids. V was trimmed by 5 bases and J by 6 bases, leaving 14 bases between them. The CDR3 loop is CASSPSGGGEQYF. The CDR3 coding sequence is TGTGCCAGCAGCCCCTCCGGGGGAGGCGAGCAGTACTTC.

Notes on this clonotype: Germline is not matched at one junction end, which may reflect a read error. V usage is TRBV12-3 or TRBV12-4 and J usage is TRBJ1-2; D gene uncertain. The CDR3 length is 12 residues. CDR3 region: CASSLVATLIYF. CDR3 DNA sequence: TGTGCCAGCAGTTTGGTGGCGACCCTTATTTACTTC.

The CDR3 sequence: CSANDRGTNYGYTF. CDR3 DNA sequence: TGCAGTGCTAATGACAGGGGAACTAACTATGGCTACACCTTC. The rearrangement uses TRBV20-1 and TRBJ1-2; TRBD1 aligns across 8 bases. Per the germline V gene, CDR1 is DFQATT and CDR2 is SNEGSKA (reference sequence). The J segment lost 0 bases and the V segment lost 4 bases, leaving 4 bases of the junction unmatched. CDR3 length: 14 amino acids.

The sample holds a few counts of this clonotype. The chain has TRBV6-2 or TRBV6-3 and TRBJ1-1, with a possible D match to TRBD1 (6 bases). The CDR3 contains 14 residues. Between the trimmed V and J ends, which lost 0 bases and 11 bases, there was a span of 16 bases. CDR1 is MNHEY and CDR2 is SVGEGT in the germline V gene. CDR3 sequence (DNA): TGTGCCAGCAGTTACTCGATGCCCGAAGACAGGGCTTTCTTT. Translating it yields CASSYSMPEDRAFF.

The sample holds many counts of this clonotype. As DNA, the CDR3 is TGTGCCAGCAGCCCTGGACTGAGCAATCAGCCCCAGCATTTT. The encoded protein is CASSPGLSNQPQHF. The rearrangement joins TRBV3-1 to TRBJ1-5; D call uncertain. The CDR3 is 14 residues long. V was trimmed by 4 bases and J by 1 base, leaving 8 bases between them. Germline lookup yields CDR1 LGHDT and CDR2 YNNKEL (reference sequence). Filled out from reference TRBV3-1 and TRBJ1-5, the complete variable domain reads DTAVSQTPKYLVTQMGNDKSIKCEQNLGHDTMYWYKQDSKKFLKIMFSYNNKELIINETVPNRFSPKSPDKAHLNLHINSLELGDSAVYFCASSPGLSNQPQHFGDGTRLSIL.

Ten or more counts support this clonotype. V is TRBV28 and J is TRBJ1-5; tentatively, D is TRBD1 (5 bases). This CDR3 is 19 amino acids long. The V end was cut by 1 base, the J end by 0 bases, with 19 bases between. Per germline, CDR1 MDHEN and CDR2 SYDVKM. The CDR3 is CASSLFGPLRGVSNQPQHF. CDR3 in DNA: TGTGCCAGCAGTTTATTCGGGCCCCTGAGGGGCGTTAGCAATCAGCCCCAGCATTTT.

For this clonotype: This may stem from a read error, because a much larger clone lies one nucleotide away. CDR3 in amino acids: CASSPPTGQHYYGNTF. The CDR3 DNA reads TGTGCCAGCAGTCCACCAACCGGACAGCACTACTATGGCAACACCTTC. This chain links TRBV6-1 with TRBJ1-2, with D possibly TRBD1 on 6 matching bases. The germline V gene has CDR1 MNHNS and CDR2 SASEGT. This CDR3 contains 16 residues.

The chain employs TRBV6-1 and TRBJ1-2; 7 bases are shared with TRBD1. CDR1 and CDR2 (germline): MNHNS, SASEGT. The CDR3 runs to 15 residues. After removal of 5 bases from V and 0 bases from J, the junction contained 6 bases not matched to a gene. CDR3 sequence (DNA): TGTGCCAGCAGTAGCCGGGACAGAGCTAACTATGGCTACACCTTC. It is translated as CASSSRDRANYGYTF.